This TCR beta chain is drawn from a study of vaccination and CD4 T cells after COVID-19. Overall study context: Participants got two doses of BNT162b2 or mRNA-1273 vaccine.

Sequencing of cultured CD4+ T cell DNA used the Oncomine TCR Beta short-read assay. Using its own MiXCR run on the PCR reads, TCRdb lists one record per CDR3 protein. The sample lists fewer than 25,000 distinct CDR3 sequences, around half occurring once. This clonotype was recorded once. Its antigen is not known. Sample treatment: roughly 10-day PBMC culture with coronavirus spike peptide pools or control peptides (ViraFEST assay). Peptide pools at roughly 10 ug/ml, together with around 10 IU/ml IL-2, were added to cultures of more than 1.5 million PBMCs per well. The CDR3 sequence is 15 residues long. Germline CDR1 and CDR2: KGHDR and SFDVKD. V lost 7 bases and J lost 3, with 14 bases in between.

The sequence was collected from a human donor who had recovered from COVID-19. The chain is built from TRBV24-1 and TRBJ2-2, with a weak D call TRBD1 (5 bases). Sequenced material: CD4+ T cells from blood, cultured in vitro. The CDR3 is CATSVKGRDTGELFF. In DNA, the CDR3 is TGTGCCACCAGCGTAAAGGGGCGTGACACCGGGGAGCTGTTTTTT.